This section outlines one TCR beta chain sequence together with its context. The antigen is not known. V dropped 3 bases and J dropped 5; count of bases not matched to a gene: 1. The CDR3 totals 12 residues. The germline gives CDR1 SGHNT, CDR2 YYREEE (reference sequence). The data were obtained in a study of T cell responses to AZD1222 COVID-19 vaccine. The analysis combined second doses at about 4 or about 12 weeks. The method was immunoSEQ multiplex PCR; TCRdb's version includes in-frame clones alone and lacks a portion of them. This sample has 110,000 to 150,000 clones, with roughly 90% found just once. Broader study findings: Only after the peak T cell response were repertoires sampled.

This sample comprised peripheral blood, obtained 28 days after the second AZD1222 dose. The chain links TRBV5-4 to TRBJ2-7; 8 bases line up with TRBD2. The clonotype comes from an adult who received the AZD1222 COVID-19 vaccine. In DNA, the CDR3 is TGTGCCAGCAGCTCCGGGGGGGACGAGCAGTACTTC. Its translation: CASSSGGDEQYF.